These 13 T cell receptor beta chains originate from one sample sequenced in a study of shared clonotypes between healthy human individuals. Naive CD8 cells comprised CD45RO-negative, CCR7-positively selected cells, excluding terminally differentiated effector memory CD45RA+ cells. Measured with immunoSEQ multiplex PCR; TCRdb has only the in-frame clones, and not every one. In the table there are some 2.1 million clones, about 95% of which are singletons. Sequenced sample: naive CD8+ T cells sorted from blood. Receptor source: a man aged 18 to 30 in good health.

This clone appeared a single time. CDR3 bases: TGTGCCGGACCGCCGTGGACAGGGGAGAATCAGCCCCAGCATTTT. Protein: CAGPPWTGENQPQHF. V and J are TRBV6-5 and TRBJ1-5, with 9 nucleotides matching TRBD1. With 11 bases clipped from V and 4 bases from J, the junction kept 12 bases outside the gene matches. There are 15 residues in the CDR3. Germline loops: CDR1 MNHEY, CDR2 SVGAGI.

The V and J genes are TRBV19 and TRBJ1-1; the D is unclear. Germline V CDR1 and CDR2: LNHDA, SQIVND (reference sequence). CDR3 length: 17 amino acids. V was clipped by 0 bases and J by 0 bases, with 14 bases between them. The CDR3 reads CASSIDHGSFLNTEAFF. In DNA, the CDR3 is TGTGCCAGTAGTATAGATCACGGGTCTTTTTTGAACACTGAAGCTTTCTTT.

The CDR3, as DNA: TGTGCCAGCAGCTTAGGGGTTAGTGGGGTACTCGACTACGAGCAGTACTTC. Protein product: CASSLGVSGVLDYEQYF. The gene calls are TRBV11-2 and TRBJ2-7; D is uncertain. CDR3 length: 17 residues. Germline CDR1 and CDR2: SGHAT and FQNNGV. Between the trimmed V and J ends, which lost 1 base and 3 bases, there was a span of 19 bases. The full variable domain, its missing parts supplied by reference TRBV11-2 and TRBJ2-7, is EAGVAQSPRYKIIEKRQSVAFWCNPISGHATLYWYQQILGQGPKLLIQFQNNGVVDDSQLPKDRFSAERLKGVDSTLKIQPAKLEDSAVYLCASSLGVSGVLDYEQYFGPGTRLTVT.

The chain carries TRBV27 and TRBJ2-3, with TRBD2 matching over 12 bases. V trimming: 4 bases; J trimming: 4 bases; junction bases outside the gene matches: 6. Germline loops: CDR1 MNHEY, CDR2 SMNVEV (reference sequence). The CDR3 is 16 residues long. The DNA for the CDR3 is TGTGCCAGCAGTTCTTTACTAGCGGGGGGTGCAGATACGCAGTATTTT. Translating gives CASSSLLAGGADTQYF.

CDR3 DNA: TGTGCCAGCTCCGTTTCAGGCCAACAGGGCCGGCAGCGTTCGCGGGGCTACACCTTC. It translates to CASSVSGQQGRQRSRGYTF. The chain employs TRBV7-9 and TRBJ1-2; weak D call: TRBD1 (6 bases). The germline CDR1 and CDR2 sequences are SEHNR and FQNEAQ (reference sequence). Trimming stripped 8 bases from V and 8 bases from J, with 36 bases between. The CDR3 runs to 19 residues.

Of note for this clone: Other nucleotide sequences from this sample produce the same CDR3. The chain uses TRBV6-1 and TRBJ2-7; 7 nucleotides match TRBD1. There are 15 residues in the CDR3. V was clipped by 1 base and J by 4 bases; unmatched bases: 7. Germline CDR1 reads MNHNS; CDR2 reads SASEGT. CDR3 protein: CASSEGQGGEYEQYF. DNA for the CDR3: TGTGCCAGCAGTGAAGGACAGGGCGGCGAGTACGAGCAGTACTTC.

The gene calls are TRBV9 and TRBJ1-1; no reliable D call. The length of the CDR3 is 13 residues. V lost 3 bases to trimming and J lost 0 bases, with 6 bases between them. CDR1 SGDLS and CDR2 YYNGEE come from the germline V gene. Written as DNA, the CDR3 is TGTGCCAGCAGCGACGATATGAACACTGAAGCTTTCTTT. Its protein product is CASSDDMNTEAFF.

The rearrangement uses TRBV5-8 and TRBJ2-3, with a weak D call TRBD2 (5 bases). CDR1 SGHTS and CDR2 YDEGEE come from the germline V gene. Trimming removed 0 bases from V and 1 base from J, with 6 bases in between. This CDR3 has 14 residues. The CDR3 DNA reads as TGTGCCAGCAGCTTGGGGGGAGGCACAGATACGCAGTATTTT. It is translated as CASSLGGGTDTQYF.

V is TRBV4-3 and J is TRBJ2-7, with D perhaps matching TRBD2 (6 bases). Trimming removed 3 bases from V and 7 bases from J, with 16 bases in between. CDR1 is LGHNA, CDR2 YSLEER, per germline. The CDR3 spans 14 residues. CDR3 bases: TGCGCCAGCAGCCACGGCCTCGGCCTAGCGGAGCAGTACTTC. Protein sequence: CASSHGLGLAEQYF.

This chain links TRBV27 with TRBJ2-7; 9 bases are shared with TRBD2. The CDR3 has 14 residues. J lost 6 bases, V lost 3 bases, and 6 bases had no gene match. The germline V gene encodes CDR1 MNHEY and CDR2 SMNVEV (reference sequence). CDR3 residues: CASSLTGTSSEQYF. The CDR3 DNA follows: TGTGCCAGCAGTTTGACCGGGACTAGCAGCGAGCAGTACTTC.

Of note for this clone: This clone may be a read error of a much larger clone one base away. Different DNA sequences within this sample yield the same CDR3. The gene calls are TRBV30 and TRBJ2-1, with 12 bases that match TRBD2. This CDR3 is 19 amino acids long. Trimming took 0 bases from V and 5 from J; bases not matched to a gene: 14. Germline V gives CDR1 GTSNPN, CDR2 SVGIG (reference sequence). The CDR3 region has the DNA TGTGCCTGGAGTGTGCCCCACGGACTAGCGGGAAGGGTCGACAATGAGCAGTTCTTC. Its protein product is CAWSVPHGLAGRVDNEQFF.

This sequence joins TRBV29-1 and TRBJ1-2, with 9 nucleotides matching TRBD1. The J segment lost 5 bases and the V segment lost 7 bases, leaving 8 bases of the junction unmatched. The CDR3 contains 13 residues. Germline V gives CDR1 SQVTM, CDR2 ANQGSEA. This CDR3 is CSGKQGAKYGYTF. The DNA of the CDR3 is TGCAGCGGCAAACAGGGGGCGAAATATGGCTACACCTTC.

V usage is TRBV2 and J usage is TRBJ2-5, with TRBD2 matching over 9 bases. Germline lookup yields CDR1 SNHLY and CDR2 FYNNEI. Unmatched junction bases numbered 9, after V lost 5 bases and J lost 2 bases. CDR3 length: 16 residues. CDR3 in amino acids: CASSYTSAGGQETQYF. The CDR3 DNA follows: TGTGCCAGCAGTTACACTAGCGCGGGAGGGCAAGAGACCCAGTACTTC.